Listed below are T cell receptor beta chains from one sample, sequenced in a study of tumor and adjacent non-tumor tissue in lung cancer. TCRdb reprocessed the multiplex PCR reads with MiXCR, giving one entry per CDR3 protein. The sample records over 100,000 distinct CDR3 sequences, 62% being singletons. Sequenced: distant non-tumor lung tissue. These receptors originate from a man in his 60s with non-small cell lung cancer. Both conserved end residues are part of each CDR3. The order of the fields is CDR3 length, J gene, clone size, V gene, D gene, CDR3 protein, CDR3 DNA. A D gene is named only where the DNA matches it firmly. Expanded clones get a size class; other rows say once, few or many, or leave the size out.

length: 16
J: TRBJ2-2
size: NA
V: TRBV20-1
D: NA
CDR3: CGARDPSSGNTGELFF
DNA: TGCGGTGCTAGAGATCCGAGTAGCGGGAACACCGGGGAGCTGTTTTTT

length: 13
J: TRBJ2-1
size: medium-sized
V: TRBV29-1
D: TRBD2
CDR3: CSAPGTSPDEQFF
DNA: TGCAGCGCCCCCGGGACTAGCCCCGATGAGCAGTTCTTC

length: 13
J: TRBJ1-2
size: few
V: TRBV11-2
D: TRBD1
CDR3: CASSPSGGYGYTF
DNA: TGTGCCAGCAGTCCTTCAGGGGGCTATGGCTACACCTTC

length: 15
J: TRBJ2-5
size: NA
V: TRBV4-2
D: TRBD2
CDR3: CAGSQVLAGDETQYF
DNA: TGTGCCGGCAGCCAAGTTCTAGCGGGGGATGAGACCCAATACTTC

length: 14
J: TRBJ2-1
size: NA
V: TRBV10-3
D: NA
CDR3: CAISGGGLWDEWFF
DNA: TGTGCTATCAGTGGCGGGGGCCTGTGGGATGAGTGGTTCTTC

length: 14
J: TRBJ2-7
size: NA
V: TRBV5-5
D: TRBD1
CDR3: CASSLWTGSYKQYF
DNA: TGTGCCAGCAGCTTGTGGACAGGCTCATACAAGCAGTACTTC

length: 16
J: TRBJ1-5
size: NA
V: TRBV4-3
D: NA
CDR3: CTSIQGWGGWVKPQHF
DNA: TGCACCAGCATCCAAGGTTGGGGGGGGTGGGTGAAGCCCCAGCATTTT

length: 15
J: TRBJ2-3
size: NA
V: TRBV11-2
D: NA
CDR3: CASSDGAYNTDTQYF
DNA: TGTGCAAGCAGCGACGGGGCTTATAACACAGATACGCAGTATTTT

length: 12
J: TRBJ1-2
size: few
V: TRBV10-3
D: TRBD1
CDR3: CAISQGEDGYTF
DNA: TGTGCCATCAGTCAGGGGGAAGATGGCTACACCTTC

length: 14
J: TRBJ1-5
size: NA
V: TRBV20-1
D: NA
CDR3: CSAWTGDSYQSQHF
DNA: TGCAGTGCTTGGACGGGGGATAGCTATCAGTCCCAGCATTTT

length: 12
J: TRBJ2-1
size: NA
V: TRBV7-9
D: NA
CDR3: CTSSWGANEQSF
DNA: TGCACCAGCAGCTGGGGGGCCAATGAGCAGTCCTTC

length: 16
J: TRBJ2-7
size: many
V: TRBV28
D: TRBD2
CDR3: CASRTRGRGGSYEQYF
DNA: TGTGCCAGCAGAACCCGGGGCCGGGGGGGATCCTACGAGCAGTACTTC

length: 15
J: TRBJ2-1
size: NA
V: TRBV11-3
D: NA
CDR3: CAGSVGQSFYNEQFF
DNA: TGTGCCGGCAGCGTCGGACAGAGCTTCTACAATGAGCAGTTCTTC

length: 17
J: TRBJ2-5
size: few
V: TRBV7-9
D: NA
CDR3: CASTLGTAFSLQETQYF
DNA: TGTGCCAGCACCCTAGGGACGGCGTTCTCCCTCCAAGAGACCCAGTACTTC

length: 14
J: TRBJ2-6
size: many
V: TRBV20-1
D: TRBD1
CDR3: CSARQGTGANVLTF
DNA: TGCAGTGCGAGACAGGGGACCGGGGCCAACGTCCTGACTTTC

length: 13
J: TRBJ1-6
size: NA
V: TRBV14
D: NA
CDR3: CAGSQGRNSPLHF
DNA: TGTGCCGGCAGCCAAGGAAGAAATTCACCCCTCCACTTT

length: 12
J: TRBJ2-2
size: many
V: TRBV20-1
D: NA
CDR3: CSASLGIGELFF
DNA: TGCAGTGCTAGTTTGGGTATCGGGGAGCTGTTTTTT

length: 17
J: TRBJ2-6
size: NA
V: TRBV30
D: TRBD2
CDR3: CAWSLLAGASGANVLTF
DNA: TGTGCCTGGAGTCTGCTAGCGGGAGCCTCTGGGGCCAACGTTCTGACTTTC

length: 17
J: TRBJ2-3
size: many
V: TRBV28
D: TRBD2
CDR3: CASRPNLGLAEGDTQYF
DNA: TGTGCCAGCAGGCCTAACCTCGGACTAGCGGAAGGGGATACGCAGTATTTT

length: 16
J: TRBJ1-2
size: NA
V: TRBV12-3/TRBV12-4
D: NA
CDR3: CASSPHGGVRVYGYTF
DNA: TGTGCAAGCAGTCCCCATGGGGGGGTTCGGGTATATGGCTACACCTTC

length: 14
J: TRBJ1-5
size: NA
V: TRBV12-3/TRBV12-4
D: NA
CDR3: CASRTTWQNQPQHF
DNA: TGTGCCAGCAGAACGACATGGCAAAATCAGCCCCAGCATTTT

length: 15
J: TRBJ2-1
size: once
V: TRBV29-1
D: TRBD2
CDR3: CSVILSGVSYIEQFF
DNA: TGCAGCGTCATCCTTAGCGGGGTCTCCTACATTGAGCAGTTCTTC

length: 14
J: TRBJ2-7
size: NA
V: TRBV6-5
D: NA
CDR3: CVSRPWLGSYEQYF
DNA: TGTGTCAGCAGGCCCTGGTTGGGGTCCTACGAGCAGTACTTC

length: 17
J: TRBJ2-3
size: once
V: TRBV10-3
D: NA
CDR3: CAIRPYSAIGRRDTQYF
DNA: TGTGCCATCCGACCGTATTCCGCGATCGGACGTCGAGATACGCAGTATTTT

length: 16
J: TRBJ1-6
size: few
V: TRBV6-5
D: NA
CDR3: CASRYSKLGVSSPLHF
DNA: TGTGCCAGCAGGTACTCGAAACTAGGGGTCAGTTCACCCCTCCACTTT

length: 15
J: TRBJ2-2
size: NA
V: TRBV28
D: NA
CDR3: CVSSPSKGLGGELFF
DNA: TGTGTCAGCAGTCCATCCAAGGGGCTCGGCGGGGAGCTGTTTTTT

length: 14
J: TRBJ2-7
size: NA
V: TRBV11-1
D: NA
CDR3: CACRFPSGAYEQYF
DNA: TGTGCCTGCAGGTTTCCCAGCGGCGCCTACGAGCAGTACTTC

length: 15
J: TRBJ2-3
size: NA
V: TRBV5-4
D: NA
CDR3: CTGSSGPSGADTQYF
DNA: TGTACCGGCAGCTCCGGCCCCTCCGGCGCAGATACGCAGTATTTT

length: 17
J: TRBJ1-2
size: many
V: TRBV6-1
D: TRBD1
CDR3: CASSELGTATTRYGYTF
DNA: TGTGCCAGCAGTGAACTGGGGACAGCAACCACCCGCTATGGCTACACCTTC

length: 12
J: TRBJ2-5
size: NA
V: TRBV10-2
D: NA
CDR3: CATPGPTRTQYF
DNA: TGCGCCACCCCTGGGCCGACGAGGACCCAGTACTTC

length: 16
J: TRBJ2-1
size: NA
V: TRBV11-1
D: NA
CDR3: CANSLVGFRGADEQFF
DNA: TGCGCCAACAGCTTAGTTGGGTTCAGGGGTGCGGATGAGCAGTTCTTC

length: 13
J: TRBJ1-5
size: many
V: TRBV12-3/TRBV12-4
D: NA
CDR3: CASSLAGNQPQHF
DNA: TGTGCCAGCAGTCTAGCAGGGAATCAGCCCCAGCATTTT

length: 12
J: TRBJ2-1
size: once
V: TRBV11-3
D: NA
CDR3: CASSSLAREQFF
DNA: TGTGCCAGTAGCTCCTTGGCTCGTGAGCAGTTCTTC

length: 15
J: TRBJ2-7
size: NA
V: TRBV12-3/TRBV12-4
D: TRBD1
CDR3: CAISFAPDRGLEQYF
DNA: TGTGCCATCAGTTTTGCTCCCGACAGGGGACTCGAGCAGTACTTC

length: 15
J: TRBJ2-7
size: NA
V: TRBV11-3
D: NA
CDR3: CASSLLGTLSYEQYF
DNA: TGTGCCAGCAGTTTACTTGGGACACTTTCCTACGAGCAGTACTTC

length: 18
J: TRBJ2-6
size: few
V: TRBV7-2
D: NA
CDR3: CASSLASVWGSEANVLTF
DNA: TGTGCCAGCAGCTTAGCGTCCGTGTGGGGCTCTGAGGCCAACGTCCTGACTTTC

length: 20
J: TRBJ2-1
size: once
V: TRBV14
D: TRBD2
CDR3: CASSPNSVAGGRPTYNEQFF
DNA: TGTGCCAGCAGCCCAAATTCTGTAGCGGGAGGGCGGCCCACCTACAATGAGCAGTTCTTC

length: 15
J: TRBJ2-2
size: once
V: TRBV10-2
D: TRBD1
CDR3: CVNSDHTGVGGELFF
DNA: TGCGTCAACAGTGATCACACAGGGGTTGGCGGGGAGCTGTTTTTT

length: 13
J: TRBJ1-2
size: NA
V: TRBV6-6
D: TRBD1
CDR3: CASNRGLSFGYTF
DNA: TGTGCCAGCAACAGGGGACTGTCCTTTGGCTACACCTTC

length: 14
J: TRBJ2-1
size: NA
V: TRBV20-1
D: TRBD2
CDR3: CSATRAGGPKEQFF
DNA: TGCAGTGCTACCCGAGCGGGAGGCCCAAAAGAGCAGTTCTTC

length: 16
J: TRBJ2-1
size: NA
V: TRBV29-1
D: TRBD2
CDR3: CCVGTSGPSSYNEQFF
DNA: TGCTGCGTAGGGACTAGCGGACCCTCCTCCTACAATGAGCAGTTCTTC

length: 13
J: TRBJ1-5
size: NA
V: TRBV20-1
D: NA
CDR3: CSARKTVNQSQHF
DNA: TGCAGTGCTAGGAAGACGGTTAATCAGTCCCAGCATTTT

length: 15
J: TRBJ1-1
size: once
V: TRBV29-1
D: NA
CDR3: CSVHNPPGRKTEAFF
DNA: TGCAGCGTTCACAATCCCCCGGGTAGGAAGACTGAAGCTTTCTTT

length: 10
J: TRBJ1-1
size: NA
V: TRBV6-1
D: NA
CDR3: CVTSRGVAFF
DNA: TGTGTCACCTCTAGAGGGGTTGCTTTCTTT

length: 13
J: TRBJ2-5
size: many
V: TRBV6-2/TRBV6-3
D: NA
CDR3: CASRTGSPETQYF
DNA: TGTGCCAGCAGAACAGGGAGTCCTGAGACCCAGTACTTC

length: 14
J: TRBJ2-1
size: many
V: TRBV6-2/TRBV6-3
D: TRBD2
CDR3: CASSNPGTSNEQFF
DNA: TGTGCCAGCAGTAACCCCGGGACTAGCAATGAGCAGTTCTTC

length: 19
J: TRBJ2-1
size: NA
V: TRBV5-8
D: TRBD2
CDR3: CASSFLGLAGGNYYNEQFF
DNA: TGTGCCAGCAGCTTCTTGGGACTAGCGGGAGGAAACTACTACAATGAGCAGTTCTTC

length: 19
J: TRBJ2-3
size: NA
V: TRBV12-3/TRBV12-4
D: NA
CDR3: CASTDPGGPGGWSTDMQYF
DNA: TGTGCCAGCACCGACCCGGGGGGGCCAGGGGGTTGGAGTACAGATATGCAGTATTTT

length: 14
J: TRBJ1-2
size: few
V: TRBV11-3
D: NA
CDR3: CASRPRQGHYGYTF
DNA: TGTGCCAGTAGACCCCGGCAGGGGCACTATGGCTACACCTTC

length: 16
J: TRBJ2-1
size: NA
V: TRBV11-2
D: NA
CDR3: CANSLDAGLAYNEQFF
DNA: TGTGCCAACAGCTTAGACGCAGGGTTAGCCTACAATGAGCAGTTTTTC

length: 14
J: TRBJ1-1
size: NA
V: TRBV11-3
D: NA
CDR3: CVSSLGKGSTEAFF
DNA: TGTGTCAGTAGCTTAGGTAAAGGATCCACTGAAGCTTTCTTT

length: 14
J: TRBJ1-5
size: NA
V: TRBV5-1
D: NA
CDR3: CANSLDRGGQPQHF
DNA: TGCGCCAACAGCTTGGATCGGGGCGGGCAGCCCCAACATTTT

length: 13
J: TRBJ1-5
size: many
V: TRBV20-1
D: NA
CDR3: CSALTEADQPQHF
DNA: TGCAGTGCTCTAACAGAAGCCGATCAGCCCCAGCATTTT

length: 13
J: TRBJ2-2
size: medium-sized
V: TRBV11-2
D: NA
CDR3: CASSLEGTGELFF
DNA: TGTGCCAGCAGCTTAGAAGGCACCGGGGAGCTGTTTTTT